A selection of T cell receptor beta chains follows, all from one sample in a study of early T cells in non-severe SARS-CoV-2 infection. MiXCR, applied by TCRdb to the 5' RACE reads, yields one record per CDR3 protein. The sample contains about 69,000 distinct CDR3 sequences, 12% of which appear only once. The specimen was whole blood. These TCRs come from an adult who was a healthcare worker with PCR-confirmed SARS-CoV-2 infection or an uninfected control (not recorded which). Both conserved end residues are part of each CDR3. The order of the fields is D gene, V gene, J gene, clone size, CDR3 DNA, CDR3 protein. A D gene is named only where the DNA matches it firmly. Expanded clones get a size class; other rows say once, few or many, or leave the size out.

>.|TRBV4-1|TRBJ2-3|many
TGCGCCAGCAGCCAAGGCCGGACAGATACGCAGTATTTT
CASSQGRTDTQYF
>TRBD2|TRBV6-2/TRBV6-3|TRBJ2-3|many
TGTGCCAGCAGTTTTAGCGGGGGCCACACAGATACGCAGTATTTT
CASSFSGGHTDTQYF
>.|TRBV6-2/TRBV6-3|TRBJ2-3|.
TGTGCCAGCTCGGGGATGACGGATACGCAGTATTTT
CASSGMTDTQYF
>.|TRBV20-1|TRBJ2-7|.
TGCAGTGCTATCAGAGGCTACGAGCAGTACTTC
CSAIRGYEQYF
>TRBD1|TRBV6-5|TRBJ2-1|many
TGTGCCAGCAGTACCACCGGGACAGGGGTATACAATGAGCAGTTCTTC
CASSTTGTGVYNEQFF
>.|TRBV3-1|TRBJ2-2|many
TGTGCCAGCCGGATACAGTCGAACACCGGGGAGCTGTTTTTT
CASRIQSNTGELFF
>.|TRBV7-2|TRBJ2-7|many
TGTGCCAGCAGCCTAACGGGACAATGGGCCTACGAGCAGTACTTC
CASSLTGQWAYEQYF
>TRBD1|TRBV5-1|TRBJ2-3|many
TGTGCCAGCAGCTTGGACAGGGGTACAGATACGCAGTATTTT
CASSLDRGTDTQYF
>TRBD1|TRBV11-3|TRBJ1-2|many
TGTGCCAGCAGCTTGCAATCGGGGACAGGGAACTCTGGCTACACCTTC
CASSLQSGTGNSGYTF
>.|TRBV6-5|TRBJ2-5|many
TGTGCCAGCAGTTACTCGGCCCTGTGGGGAAGTAAAGAGACCCAGTACTTC
CASSYSALWGSKETQYF
>TRBD1|TRBV7-8|TRBJ1-1|.
TGTGCCAGCAGCCCCGCAGGGGGCACTGAAGCTTTCTTT
CASSPAGGTEAFF
>.|TRBV6-1|TRBJ2-1|.
TGTGCCAGCAGTCCCGTCCTGGTTGAGCAGTTCTTC
CASSPVLVEQFF
>TRBD2|TRBV6-4|TRBJ2-3|.
TGTGCCAGCAGTGACTCAGCGGGAGCAGATACGCAGTATTTT
CASSDSAGADTQYF
>TRBD1|TRBV30|TRBJ1-4|.
TGTGCCTGGAGTACGGGACAGGGCCTAAATGAAAAACTGTTTTTT
CAWSTGQGLNEKLFF
>.|TRBV5-8|TRBJ2-7|.
TGTGCCAGCAAACGCGATTCCTACGAGCAGTACTTC
CASKRDSYEQYF
>.|TRBV5-6|TRBJ1-2|many
TGTGCCAGCAGCTTGGCTGGGGATCACTATGGCTACACCTTC
CASSLAGDHYGYTF
>.|TRBV20-1|TRBJ1-6|few
TGCAGTGCGGTACACGACAGATATAATTCACCCCTCCACTTT
CSAVHDRYNSPLHF
>TRBD1|TRBV6-5|TRBJ1-6|many
TGTGCCAGCAGTTATATGGTGGGGACAGGGGATTCACCCCTCCACTTT
CASSYMVGTGDSPLHF
>.|TRBV7-9|TRBJ2-2|few
TGTGCCAGCAGCCACCCTTTGGGGCCCGGGGAGCTGTTTTTT
CASSHPLGPGELFF
>.|TRBV2|TRBJ2-7|many
TGTGCCAGCAGTGAGAGGGGACAAGACTTTTACGAGCAGTACTTC
CASSERGQDFYEQYF
>TRBD2|TRBV6-6|TRBJ2-7|few
TGTGCCAGCAGCTCCTCCGGGACTAGCGGGAGGAGGAACGAGCAGTACTTC
CASSSSGTSGRRNEQYF
>.|TRBV30|TRBJ1-2|many
TGTGCCTGGACCGCCCGGGGGCGGAACTATGGCTACACCTTC
CAWTARGRNYGYTF
>TRBD1|TRBV7-9|TRBJ1-2|many
TGTGCCAGCAGCTGGTCGACAGGGGTCGACTATGGCTACACCTTC
CASSWSTGVDYGYTF
>.|TRBV5-5|TRBJ2-1|many
TGTGCCAGCAGCTTGGCCGGGTCAAAAGGGAATGAGCAGTTCTTC
CASSLAGSKGNEQFF
>.|TRBV18|TRBJ1-1|many
TGTGCCAGCTCCCTCTTTCCAAACATGAACACTGAAGCTTTCTTT
CASSLFPNMNTEAFF
>TRBD2|TRBV24-1|TRBJ2-2|.
TGTGCCACCAGTGATATTAGCGGGAGCCTCGGGGAGCTGTTTTTT
CATSDISGSLGELFF
>TRBD1|TRBV9|TRBJ2-1|many
TGTGCCAGCAGCGTGGACAGGTTTTCCTACAATGAGCAGTTCTTC
CASSVDRFSYNEQFF
>.|TRBV7-2|TRBJ2-3|few
TGTGCCAGCAGCTTAGCGCCGGGGTCATCCACAGATACGCAGTATTTT
CASSLAPGSSTDTQYF
>.|TRBV5-1|TRBJ2-3|many
TGCGCCAGCAGCTTTGGACAGTCCGATACGCAGTATTTT
CASSFGQSDTQYF
>.|TRBV30|TRBJ2-7|few
TGTGCCTGGTCGGGGCGTAGGGTAGGAGAGCAGTACTTC
CAWSGRRVGEQYF
>.|TRBV18|TRBJ2-6|.
TGTGCCAGCTCGCCCTACAGGTCGACTGGGGCCAACGTCCTGACTTTC
CASSPYRSTGANVLTF
>.|TRBV30|TRBJ2-5|many
TGTGCCTGGAGTCCCAGGGAGACCCAGTACTTC
CAWSPRETQYF
>.|TRBV21-1|TRBJ2-7|many
TGTGCCAGCAGCAAAGAGGGCTACGAGCAGTACTTC
CASSKEGYEQYF
>.|TRBV20-1|TRBJ2-3|.
TGCAGTGCCCCTGAAGGGCATTCAGATACGCAGTATTTT
CSAPEGHSDTQYF
>TRBD2|TRBV7-9|TRBJ2-7|few
TGTGCCAGCAGCTTAGTAGGTCTAGCGGGGGTGAAAGCCTACGAGCAGTACTTC
CASSLVGLAGVKAYEQYF
>.|TRBV5-6|TRBJ1-5|many
TGTGCCAGCAGCCGGACCCCAGGCGGCAATCAGCCCCAGCATTTT
CASSRTPGGNQPQHF
>TRBD2|TRBV9|TRBJ2-1|few
TGTGCCAGCAGCGAAAGAGGGACTATCAACGCCTACAATGAGCAGTTCTTC
CASSERGTINAYNEQFF
>.|TRBV5-4|TRBJ1-1|few
TGTGCCAGCAACCACCGGGGGGCAGACACTGAAGCTTTCTTT
CASNHRGADTEAFF
>.|TRBV18|TRBJ1-1|.
TGTGCCAGCTCACCACGGGAGAACACTGAAGCTTTCTTT
CASSPRENTEAFF
>.|TRBV7-2|TRBJ2-5|many
TGTGCCAGCAGTCAGAGGGCGGTCCAAGAGACCCAGTACTTC
CASSQRAVQETQYF
>.|TRBV7-9|TRBJ1-2|many
TGTGCCAGCAGCCCAGAGGAGGGATATGGCTACACCTTC
CASSPEEGYGYTF